The 19 T cell receptor beta chains presented below share a single source sample, sequenced in a study of tumor and adjacent non-tumor tissue in lung cancer. This sample's RNA came from whole unsorted tissue. More than 3 cm separated this lung sample from the edge of the tumor. TCRbeta libraries were built with three rounds of nested PCR, modified from ARM-PCR. TCRdb re-called the multiplex PCR reads with MiXCR, one entry per CDR3 protein. Of about 67,000 distinct CDR3 sequences detected, around 80% appear once; the ten largest clones hold 45%. Specimen: distant non-tumor lung tissue. These receptors originate from a man between 60 and 75 years old with non-small cell lung cancer.

This clonotype was seen a single time. The rearrangement links TRBV11-2 to TRBJ2-2; D is perhaps TRBD1 (6 bases). The CDR3 runs to 14 residues. The germline V gene encodes CDR1 SGHAT and CDR2 FQNNGV. The V and J ends lost 10 bases and 15 bases respectively, with 27 bases between them. CDR3 coding DNA: TGTGCCAACAGTTTATATTCCGTCGCCGGGGACATGTTTTTT. Amino acids: CANSLYSVAGDMFF.

In regard to this clonotype: As the CDR3 is not closed by the conserved phenylalanine or tryptophan, this likely results from a read error. The rearrangement links TRBV6-5 to TRBJ2-7; 13 nucleotides match TRBD2. The CDR3 is made up of 18 amino acids. Trimming took 7 bases from V and 3 from J; bases not matched to a gene: 15. Per germline, CDR1 MNHEY and CDR2 SVGAGI. The CDR3 loop is CASTGLAGESGFVYEQYI. CDR3 in DNA: TGTGCCAGCACCGGACTAGCGGGAGAGTCGGGGTTTGTCTACGAGCAGTACATC.

The V gene is TRBV29-1, the J gene TRBJ1-5; TRBD1 matches 9 bases. CDR3 length: 12 amino acids. From germline, CDR1 is SQVTM and CDR2 ANQGSEA. The CDR3 here is CIAKLTGGAQHF. The DNA for the CDR3 is TGCATCGCGAAATTAACAGGGGGCGCCCAGCATTTT.

The chain joins TRBV5-1 to TRBJ2-1, with 9 bases identical to TRBD1. Germline CDR1 and CDR2: SGHRS and YFSETQ. Losses at the gene ends were 4 bases for V and 8 bases for J; bases not matched to a gene: 7. The CDR3 runs 14 residues. CDR3 DNA sequence: TGCGCCAGCAGCATGGGACAGGGTATGGATGAGCAGTTCTTC. This translates into CASSMGQGMDEQFF.

The chain combines TRBV11-2 with TRBJ2-1, with D maybe TRBD2 (6 bases). The ends were cut back, 5 bases at V and 8 bases at J, with 19 bases in the middle. CDR3 size: 15 residues. CDR1 SGHAT and CDR2 FQNNGV come from the germline V gene. The CDR3 here is CASSPHRGMRDEQFF. CDR3 DNA: TGTGCCAGCAGCCCGCACCGGGGGATGAGGGATGAGCAGTTCTTC.

Of note for this clonotype: The junction differs from germline at one of its ends, possibly a read error. This CDR3 reads CASSRWEERPNTHYF. The CDR3 nucleotides are TGTGCCAGCAGCCGGTGGGAAGAGCGGCCAAATACGCATTATTTT. The gene calls are TRBV5-5 and TRBJ2-3, with D possibly TRBD2 on 5 matching bases. The germline CDR1 and CDR2 sequences are SGHKS and YYEKEE (reference sequence). There are 15 residues in the CDR3.

As concerns this clonotype: At one boundary the junction diverges from the germline segment, which might be a read error. The chain carries TRBV6-2 or TRBV6-3 and TRBJ2-7, with D possibly TRBD1 on 5 matching bases. CDR1 MNHEY and CDR2 SVGEGT come from the germline V gene. This CDR3 is 12 amino acids long. As DNA, the CDR3 is TGTGCCCGCAGCACTACAGGTAACGAGCAGTACTTC. This codes for CARSTTGNEQYF.

In the case of this clonotype: This likely comes from a read error, as the CDR3 has no conserved phenylalanine or tryptophan at its end. The chain is built from TRBV20-1 and TRBJ2-6, with D perhaps being TRBD1 or TRBD2 (5 bases each). Germline CDR1 DFQATT, CDR2 SNEGSKA (reference sequence). Between the trimmed V and J ends, which lost 8 bases and 0 bases, there was a span of 11 bases. The CDR3 contains 14 residues. The CDR3 loop reads CSPVGDSGANVLTL. The CDR3 coding sequence is TGCAGTCCGGTGGGGGACTCTGGGGCCAACGTCCTGACTTTG.

About this clonotype itself: It may be a read error: a sequence one base away is much more abundant. V usage is TRBV28 and J usage is TRBJ2-1; D call uncertain. The length of the CDR3 is 13 residues. Germline CDR1 is MDHEN and CDR2 is SYDVKM. Trimming took off 4 bases at V and 5 bases at J, with 9 bases between the two ends. Written as DNA, the CDR3 is TGTGCCAGCAGTTGGCGATTTAACAATGAGCAGTTCTTC. Amino acid sequence: CASSWRFNNEQFF.

The chain links TRBV11-3 to TRBJ1-2, with D uncertain. Germline loops: CDR1 SGHNT, CDR2 YENEEA. This CDR3 spans 12 amino acids. V lost 5 bases and J 8 bases, leaving 12 bases between the germline ends. The CDR3, as DNA: TGTGCCAGCAGCGAATCAGACGAGGGCTACACCTTC. Translating gives CASSESDEGYTF.

For this clonotype: Germline and junction disagree at one end, which may indicate a read error. This rearrangement joins TRBV6-1 to TRBJ1-6; D may be TRBD1 (6 bases). Germline V gene lookup returns CDR1 MNHNS and CDR2 SASEGT. This CDR3 has 17 residues. The CDR3 sequence is CVSSERRGAHIHSPLHF. The CDR3 DNA reads TGTGTCAGCAGTGAAAGACGGGGGGCGCACATTCATTCACCCCTCCACTTT.

As concerns this clonotype: The CDR3 does not close with the conserved phenylalanine or tryptophan, likely indicating a read error. It is unclear where the CDR3 begins or ends on the DNA, so no DNA is shown, and the CDR3 is as TCRdb lists it. The V call is TRBV29-1, the J call TRBJ2-5; the table's D call, TRBD1, has no DNA check behind it. Germline V gives CDR1 SQVTM, CDR2 ANQGSEA. Inclusive of both ends, the CDR3 amounts to 13 amino acids. The CDR3 spells CSVETGVQETQHS.

The V gene is TRBV11-1, the J gene TRBJ2-3; 9 bases are a match to TRBD1. Trimming took 6 bases from V and 15 from J; bases not matched to a gene: 19. The CDR3 spans 15 residues. Germline V CDR1 and CDR2: SGHAT, FQDESV (reference sequence). CDR3 protein: CASSPGTGFTDARYF. In DNA, the CDR3 is TGTGCCAGCAGTCCCGGGACAGGGTTCACAGATGCGCGATATTTT.

In this sample, this clonotype turned up a few times. A read error may account for a junction end that differs from germline. The V gene is TRBV15, the J gene TRBJ2-5, with 10 positions matching TRBD2. The CDR3 contains 15 residues. Germline CDR1 reads LNHNV; CDR2 reads YYDKDF (reference sequence). For the CDR3, the DNA is TGTGCCACCTCAAACCATCTAGCGGGAGAAGAGGCCCAGTACTTC. Protein: CATSNHLAGEEAQYF. The full variable domain, its missing parts supplied by reference TRBV15 and TRBJ2-5, is DAMVIQNPRYQVTQFGKPVTLSCSQTLNHNVMYWYQQKSSQAPKLLFHYYDKDFNNEADTPDNFQSRRPNTSFCFLDIRSPGLGDTAMYLCATSNHLAGEEAQYFGPGTRLLVL.

The chain joins TRBV7-9 to TRBJ2-1, with 12 bases matching TRBD2. With V trimmed by 3 bases and J by 7 bases, 19 bases remained unmatched. CDR1 and CDR2 from the germline V gene are SEHNR and FQNEAQ (reference sequence). The CDR3 runs to 20 residues. The CDR3 sequence: CASSFFLNPQTSGSGNEQFF. In DNA, the CDR3 is TGTGCCAGCAGCTTTTTCCTAAATCCCCAGACTAGCGGGAGTGGTAATGAGCAGTTCTTC. The full variable domain, its missing parts supplied by reference TRBV7-9 and TRBJ2-1, is DTGVSQNPRHKITKRGQNVTFRCDPISEHNRLYWYRQTLGQGPEFLTYFQNEAQLEKSRLLSDRFSAERPKGSFSTLEIQRTEQGDSAMYLCASSFFLNPQTSGSGNEQFFGPGTRLTVL.

About this clonotype: Being one base from a much bigger clone, this may be a read error. V is TRBV5-1 and J is TRBJ2-7; D might be TRBD1 (6 bases). CDR1 SGHRS and CDR2 YFSETQ come from the germline V gene. CDR3 size: 13 residues. V was cut by 9 bases and J by 2 bases, with 15 bases left in between. The CDR3 sequence is CANRAEGTYEQYF. The CDR3 DNA is TGCGCCAACAGGGCCGAAGGTACCTACGAGCAGTACTTC.

V usage is TRBV12-3 or TRBV12-4 and J usage is TRBJ2-7; weak D call: TRBD2 (5 bases). The CDR3 has 13 amino acids. The CDR3 spells CSSSLVAPPGQYF. The CDR3 DNA is TGTTCTAGCAGTTTAGTCGCCCCGCCCGGGCAGTACTTC.

By its share, this clonotype is medium-sized. This chain joins TRBV29-1 and TRBJ1-5, with 7 bases identical to TRBD1. V trimming: 7 bases; J trimming: 5 bases; junction bases outside the gene matches: 14. The CDR3 has 15 amino acids. Germline assignment: CDR1 SQVTM and CDR2 ANQGSEA. The CDR3 protein is CSARWTGSEDQPQHF. CDR3 in DNA: TGCAGCGCTCGCTGGACAGGTTCCGAGGATCAGCCCCAGCATTTT.

Remarks on this clonotype: The final CDR3 position lacks the conserved phenylalanine or tryptophan, pointing to a likely read error. It is unclear where the CDR3 begins or ends on the DNA, so no DNA is shown, and the CDR3 is as TCRdb lists it. V gene TRBV11-3 combines with J gene TRBJ2-7; the table gives TRBD1 as D, unverified against the DNA. The CDR3 spans 15 residues, counting both ends. Germline V gene data show CDR1 as SGHNT and CDR2 as YENEEA. The CDR3 spells CANSPPGQGAREQYI.